This T cell receptor (beta chain) was found in a study of Graves' ophthalmopathy and Graves' hyperthyroidism. Amplification from RNA transcripts yielded the TCR beta CDR3 regions. Amplification began with first-round RT-PCR using HTBI primers, then second-round multiplex PCR was performed. Via MiXCR, TCRdb re-called the multiplex PCR reads, giving one row per CDR3 protein. The sample gives more than 300,000 distinct CDR3 sequences, 15% of which show up once; roughly 7% is in the top ten. Trimming at V came to 3 bases and at J to 3 bases, leaving 11 bases not matched to a gene. Per the germline V gene, CDR1 is MRHNA and CDR2 is SNTAGT. The CDR3 length is 17 residues. General study findings and limits: Blood also harbored most expanded thyroid clonotypes above 0.001 frequency. The model predicted progression of ophthalmopathy with a sensitivity of roughly 66%, and its specificity was 72% to 80%.

The hyperthyroidism patients had a new diagnosis of under 2 months' duration and were aged 18 to 65. Exclusion criteria comprised other autoimmune diseases, uncontrolled infections, pregnancy or lactation in patients. This clonotype was counted at least ten times. What it binds is unknown. The chain recombines TRBV6-4 with TRBJ1-5; 7 bases are shared with TRBD1. This receptor was identified in a woman aged 18 to 35 with stable Graves' hyperthyroidism. Sequencing was done on a sample of peripheral blood. The CDR3 region has the DNA TGTGCCAGCAGTGAATCGACAGGGAGGGTCTTCAATCAGCCCCAGCATTTT. Translating it yields CASSESTGRVFNQPQHF.